Presented here are 28 T cell receptor beta chains from one specimen sequenced in a study of cytomegalovirus exposure and HLA in healthy donors. PCR used 60 Vbeta primers and 13 Jbeta primers. TCRdb keeps only in-frame clones here, not all; method: immunoSEQ multiplex PCR. The sample has some 170,000 clones; around a tenth are singletons. The sample consisted of PBMCs. The source of these receptors is a woman in her thirties in good health and CMV-seropositive.

CDR3 sequence: CASSSPGYEQYF. CDR3 nucleotides: TGTGCCAGCAGTTCCCCCGGCTACGAGCAGTACTTC. V and J are TRBV6-5 and TRBJ2-7; D uncertain. The germline V gene has CDR1 MNHEY and CDR2 SVGAGI. Trimming left V 4 bases short and J 3 bases short, with 7 bases between. CDR3 length: 12 amino acids.

This clone has a handful of counts. The rearrangement joins TRBV5-4 to TRBJ1-1; possible D gene TRBD1, 6 bases. The CDR3 covers 14 residues. The germline gives CDR1 SGHNT, CDR2 YYREEE (reference sequence). V lost 5 bases and J 3 bases, leaving 14 bases between the germline ends. Here the CDR3 DNA reads TGTGCCAGCAGGGCGATCAACAGGGACACTGAAGCTTTCTTT. Residues: CASRAINRDTEAFF.

This chain joins TRBV30 and TRBJ1-5; TRBD1 matches 7 bases. Germline assignment: CDR1 GTSNPN and CDR2 SVGIG (reference sequence). Losses at the gene ends were 1 base for V and 6 bases for J; bases not matched to a gene: 6. CDR3 length equals 14 residues. The chain's CDR3 is CAWSGQGGPQPQHF. The CDR3, as DNA: TGTGCCTGGAGTGGACAGGGAGGTCCTCAGCCCCAGCATTTT.

The chain combines TRBV27 with TRBJ2-5; D might be TRBD2 (6 bases). V lost 3 bases to trimming and J lost 5 bases, with 16 bases between them. The CDR3 covers 15 residues. Germline CDR1 and CDR2: MNHEY and SMNVEV (reference sequence). The CDR3 DNA is TGTGCCAGCAGTTTTTCAGTTGGGGGGAGGGAGACCCAGTACTTC. Protein sequence: CASSFSVGGRETQYF.

This clone occurred a few times. V is TRBV30 and J is TRBJ2-7; D gene uncertain. The CDR3 has 14 amino acids. Trimming pared 1 base from V and 2 bases from J, leaving 12 bases between. Germline V CDR1 and CDR2: GTSNPN, SVGIG (reference sequence). The CDR3 sequence: CAWSGGGAPYEQYF. CDR3 nucleotides: TGTGCCTGGAGTGGAGGCGGTGCCCCCTACGAGCAGTACTTC.

V is TRBV7-9 and J is TRBJ1-2; D possibly corresponds to TRBD1 (5 bases). The germline V gene encodes CDR1 SEHNR and CDR2 FQNEAQ (reference sequence). The CDR3 sequence is 13 residues long. Trimming took off 6 bases at V and 8 bases at J, with 16 bases between the two ends. CDR3 in DNA: TGTGCCAGCAGTCCGAATACCCACAGGGGCTACACCTTC. Translated: CASSPNTHRGYTF.

This clone was recorded a few times. The J gene is TRBJ2-5, the V gene TRBV7-2; possibly TRBD1 for D (5 bases). Germline CDR1 and CDR2: SGHTA and FQGNSA. The CDR3 loop spans 15 amino acids. V was pared by 0 bases and J by 5 bases, with 13 bases between. The CDR3: CASSLALPGRETQYF. In DNA form, the CDR3 reads TGTGCCAGCAGCTTAGCGCTTCCAGGGCGGGAGACCCAGTACTTC.

This clone was detected a few times. The V call is TRBV11-2, the J call TRBJ2-5, with TRBD2 matching 7 bases. The J segment lost 10 bases and the V segment lost 5 bases, leaving 16 bases of the junction unmatched. The CDR3 is 15 residues long. CDR1 is SGHAT, CDR2 FQNNGV, per germline. This CDR3 reads CASSASLAALNSQYF. The CDR3 region has the DNA TGTGCCAGCAGCGCATCTCTAGCGGCCCTTAATAGCCAGTACTTC.

The rearrangement uses TRBV5-6 and TRBJ2-5, with D maybe TRBD2 (5 bases). V was trimmed by 7 bases and J by 0 bases, leaving 13 bases between them. Germline V gene data show CDR1 as SGHDT and CDR2 as YYEEEE. This CDR3 has 14 residues. For the CDR3, the DNA is TGTGCCAGCGGAGGCAGACGGTACCAAGAGACCCAGTACTTC. The encoded protein is CASGGRRYQETQYF.

This clone has only a few counts. The chain combines TRBV2 with TRBJ2-5; TRBD2 might be the D (5 bases). Germline V gene lookup returns CDR1 SNHLY and CDR2 FYNNEI. Trimming removed 6 bases at V and 4 bases at J, with 15 bases between. The CDR3 contains 14 residues. Written as DNA, the CDR3 is TGTGCCAGCAGGTTTAGCGTGGGTTTAGAGACCCAGTACTTC. It translates to CASRFSVGLETQYF.

This chain connects TRBV7-9 to TRBJ2-7; a weak D match, TRBD2 (6 bases). The CDR3 has 14 residues. CDR1 is SEHNR, CDR2 FQNEAQ, per germline (reference sequence). Trimming removed 8 bases from V and 2 bases from J, with 16 bases in between. The CDR3 spells CASGGQSDTYEQYF. The CDR3 DNA sequence: TGTGCCAGCGGAGGGCAGAGCGATACCTACGAGCAGTACTTC. Complete variable domain (other parts from reference TRBV7-9 and TRBJ2-7): DTGVSQNPRHKITKRGQNVTFRCDPISEHNRLYWYRQTLGQGPEFLTYFQNEAQLEKSRLLSDRFSAERPKGSFSTLEIQRTEQGDSAMYLCASGGQSDTYEQYFGPGTRLTVT.

This chain uses TRBV4-2 with TRBJ1-1, with 12 bases lining up with TRBD1. Germline loops: CDR1 LGHNA, CDR2 YNFKEQ. The V and J ends lost 3 bases and 4 bases, in that order; junction bases with no gene match: 3. The CDR3 contains 15 residues. CDR3 in DNA: TGTGCCAGCAGCCAGGGACAGGGGGCGGTCACTGAAGCTTTCTTT. Amino acids: CASSQGQGAVTEAFF.

V gene TRBV25-1 combines with J gene TRBJ1-4; 7 bases are shared with TRBD1. CDR1 and CDR2 (germline): MGHDK, SYGVNS. V lost 6 bases, J lost 8 bases, and 12 bases stayed unmatched. This CDR3 comprises 15 residues. CDR3: CASSLTGLGSEKLFF. The CDR3 bases are TGTGCCAGCAGCCTGACAGGGCTGGGAAGCGAAAAACTGTTTTTT.

This clone came up a few times. The J gene is TRBJ2-7, the V gene TRBV29-1; a weak D match, TRBD2 (6 bases). V lost 6 bases to trimming and J lost 0 bases, with 15 bases between them. CDR3 length equals 14 residues. Germline V gene sequence: CDR1 SQVTM, CDR2 ANQGSEA. CDR3 bases: TGCAGCGTGAGAGGGGACTCATACTCCTACGAGCAGTACTTC. This translates into CSVRGDSYSYEQYF.

In its sample, this clone was seen a few times. This chain connects TRBV7-8 to TRBJ2-5; the match to TRBD2 covers 13 bases. The J segment lost 1 base and the V segment lost 6 bases, leaving 5 bases of the junction unmatched. Germline values: CDR1 SGHVS, CDR2 FQNEAQ. The CDR3 sequence is 16 residues long. CDR3 in DNA: TGTGCCAGCAGTACCGGGACTAGCGGGACCCAAGAGACCCAGTACTTC. This sequence encodes CASSTGTSGTQETQYF. Together with reference TRBV7-8 and TRBJ2-5, the CDR3 gives the full variable domain: GAGVSQSPRYKVAKRGQDVALRCDPISGHVSLFWYQQALGQGPEFLTYFQNEAQLDKSGLPSDRFFAERPEGSVSTLKIQRTQQEDSAVYLCASSTGTSGTQETQYFGPGTRLLVL.

V and J are TRBV11-3 and TRBJ2-7, with 7 bases that match TRBD1. The CDR3 runs 13 residues. Germline V CDR1 and CDR2: SGHNT, YENEEA. Trimming took 5 bases from V and 2 from J; bases not matched to a gene: 3. CDR3 nucleotide sequence: TGTGCCAGCAGCCCCCAGGGGGCCTACGAGCAGTACTTC. Residues: CASSPQGAYEQYF.

This clone was seen a handful of times. V is TRBV21-1 and J is TRBJ2-7; TRBD2 is taken as the D call from the table, unchecked against the DNA. TRBV21-1 is a documented pseudogene. The CDR3 is 15 residues long. This CDR3 reads CAFLVRWFLSYEQYF. The CDR3 nucleotides read TGTGCCTTCCTGGTTCGGTGGTTCCTTTCCTACGAGCAGTACTTC.

This clone has just a few counts. The chain joins TRBV6-1 to TRBJ1-2; TRBD1 matches at 11 bases. V lost 6 bases, J lost 4 bases, and 4 bases stayed unmatched. CDR1 and CDR2 (germline): MNHNS, SASEGT. The CDR3 loop spans 14 amino acids. The chain's CDR3 is CASRGTGGPYGYTF. DNA of the CDR3: TGTGCCAGCAGAGGGACAGGGGGACCCTATGGCTACACCTTC.

The J gene is TRBJ2-5, the V gene TRBV29-1; tentatively, D is TRBD1 (6 bases). Near its end, the DNA agrees better with TRBJ2-7, so the J call may be wrong. The CDR3 loop spans 14 amino acids. CDR1 and CDR2 from the germline V gene are SQVTM and ANQGSEA. The CDR3 loop reads CSVNSGTHSYEQYF. CDR3 in DNA: TGCAGCGTGAATTCCGGGACACACTCTTACGAGCAGTACTTC.

Only a few counts were recorded for this clone. V and J are TRBV18 and TRBJ2-2, with no clear D. The V gene's germline CDR1 is KGHSH and CDR2 LQKENI. Trimming stripped 4 bases from V and 5 bases from J, with 8 bases between. The CDR3 has 13 amino acids. CDR3 protein: CASSLRKTGELFF. The CDR3, as DNA: TGTGCCAGCTCACTGAGAAAGACCGGGGAGCTGTTTTTT.

V gene TRBV5-1 combines with J gene TRBJ2-3; TRBD2 matches at 7 bases. The germline gives CDR1 SGHRS, CDR2 YFSETQ. Trimming at V came to 1 base and at J to 0 bases, leaving 2 bases not matched to a gene. This CDR3 comprises 15 residues. CDR3 DNA sequence: TGCGCCAGCAGCTTGAGCGGGGTTAGCACAGATACGCAGTATTTT. This translates into CASSLSGVSTDTQYF.

This clone occurred a few times. This sequence joins TRBV5-8 and TRBJ1-5; 7 bases match TRBD1. Unmatched junction bases numbered 4, after V lost 5 bases and J lost 2 bases. CDR1 and CDR2 (germline): SGHTS, YDEGEE. This CDR3 is built from 14 residues. This CDR3 reads CASRTRGGNQPQHF. The DNA for the CDR3 is TGTGCCAGCAGGACCAGGGGGGGCAATCAGCCCCAGCATTTT.

The chain recombines TRBV5-5 with TRBJ2-7; D is ambiguous. Germline V gene data show CDR1 as SGHKS and CDR2 as YYEKEE (reference sequence). CDR3 length: 14 residues. The V end lost 2 bases, the J end lost 6 bases, and 15 bases lay between the germline ends. The CDR3 bases are TGTGCCAGCAGCTTTCCGAGCCCCTTTTCCGAGCAGTACTTC. This encodes CASSFPSPFSEQYF.

This chain joins TRBV7-6 and TRBJ2-3, with D uncertain. Germline assignment: CDR1 SGHVS and CDR2 FNYEAQ. The ends were cut back, 2 bases at V and 7 bases at J, with 4 bases in the middle. The CDR3 is 11 residues long. The CDR3 sequence: CASSLSNTQYF. The CDR3 bases are TGTGCCAGCAGCTTATCAAATACGCAGTATTTT.

This clone was seen a few times. This chain uses TRBV19 with TRBJ2-6, with unresolved D. V was cut by 3 bases and J by 0 bases, with 9 bases left in between. Germline V gene lookup returns CDR1 LNHDA and CDR2 SQIVND (reference sequence). This CDR3 region has 16 residues. Here the CDR3 DNA reads TGTGCCAGTAGTATCCGTGGCAACTCTGGGGCCAACGTCCTGACTTTC. The encoded protein is CASSIRGNSGANVLTF.

This clone has only a few counts. The rearrangement links TRBV29-1 to TRBJ1-2, with 7 positions matching TRBD1. Germline CDR1 and CDR2: SQVTM and ANQGSEA. The CDR3 loop spans 13 amino acids. V lost 6 bases and J lost 5; bases outside the gene matches: 9. CDR3 sequence: CSVAGDSSYGYTF. The CDR3 DNA reads TGCAGCGTGGCTGGGGACAGCTCTTATGGCTACACCTTC.

This chain connects TRBV7-7 to TRBJ2-7; no clear D. The length of the CDR3 is 14 residues. In germline, CDR1 is SSHAT, CDR2 FNYEAQ (reference sequence). V shed 0 bases and J shed 2 bases, with 8 bases lying between them. Written as DNA, the CDR3 is TGTGCCAGCAGCTTAGCGGGCAGACCCTACGAGCAGTACTTC. Amino acid sequence: CASSLAGRPYEQYF.

V gene TRBV11-3 combines with J gene TRBJ2-2; D not certain. Germline V gives CDR1 SGHNT, CDR2 YENEEA. This CDR3 is 13 amino acids long. Trimming took 0 bases from V and 6 from J, leaving 5 bases between them. The CDR3 protein is CASSLETAGELFF. The CDR3 bases are TGTGCCAGCAGCTTAGAAACGGCCGGGGAGCTGTTTTTT.